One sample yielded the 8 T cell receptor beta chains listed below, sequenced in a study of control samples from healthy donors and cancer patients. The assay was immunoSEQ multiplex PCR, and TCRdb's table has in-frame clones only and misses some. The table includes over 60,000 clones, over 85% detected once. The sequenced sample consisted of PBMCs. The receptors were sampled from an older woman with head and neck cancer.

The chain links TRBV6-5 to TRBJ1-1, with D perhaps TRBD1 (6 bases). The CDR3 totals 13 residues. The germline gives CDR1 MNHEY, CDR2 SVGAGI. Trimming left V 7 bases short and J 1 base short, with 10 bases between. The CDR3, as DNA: TGTGCCAGCAATCGAGGGGGGAACACTGAAGCTTTCTTT. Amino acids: CASNRGGNTEAFF.

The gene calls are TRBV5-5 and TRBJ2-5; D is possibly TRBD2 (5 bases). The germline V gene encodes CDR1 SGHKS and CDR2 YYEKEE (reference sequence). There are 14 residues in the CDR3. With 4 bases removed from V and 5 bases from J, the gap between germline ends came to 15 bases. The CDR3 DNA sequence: TGTGCCAGCAGCCCCACCCCCAGAGGGGAGACCCAGTACTTC. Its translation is CASSPTPRGETQYF.

Written as DNA, the CDR3 is TGTGCCAGCAGTGAACAGGGCTCGAACACTGAAGCTTTCTTT. This codes for CASSEQGSNTEAFF. This chain links TRBV6-1 with TRBJ1-1; D possibly corresponds to TRBD1 (5 bases). V dropped 2 bases and J dropped 1 base, with 8 bases sitting between them. Germline V gene sequence: CDR1 MNHNS, CDR2 SASEGT. CDR3 length: 14 residues.

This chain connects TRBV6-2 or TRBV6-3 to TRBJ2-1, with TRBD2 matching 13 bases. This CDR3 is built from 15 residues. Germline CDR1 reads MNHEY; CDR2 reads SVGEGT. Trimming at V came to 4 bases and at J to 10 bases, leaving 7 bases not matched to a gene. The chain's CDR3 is CASSLVLAGGGEQFF. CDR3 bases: TGTGCCAGCAGTTTAGTACTAGCGGGAGGGGGCGAGCAGTTCTTC.

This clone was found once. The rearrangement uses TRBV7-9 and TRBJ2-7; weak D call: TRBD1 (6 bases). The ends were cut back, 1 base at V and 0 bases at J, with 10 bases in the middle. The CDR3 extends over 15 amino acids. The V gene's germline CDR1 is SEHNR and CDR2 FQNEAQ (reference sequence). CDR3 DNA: TGTGCCAGCAGCTTAGGGTCGGACAGCTCCTACGAGCAGTACTTC. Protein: CASSLGSDSSYEQYF.

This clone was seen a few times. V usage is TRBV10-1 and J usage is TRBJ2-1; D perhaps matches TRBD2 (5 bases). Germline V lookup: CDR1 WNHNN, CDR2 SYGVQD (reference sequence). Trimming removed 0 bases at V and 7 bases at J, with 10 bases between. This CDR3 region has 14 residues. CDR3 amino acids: CASSESSRGNEQFF. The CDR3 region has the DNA TGCGCCAGCAGTGAGTCGTCACGGGGAAATGAGCAGTTCTTC.

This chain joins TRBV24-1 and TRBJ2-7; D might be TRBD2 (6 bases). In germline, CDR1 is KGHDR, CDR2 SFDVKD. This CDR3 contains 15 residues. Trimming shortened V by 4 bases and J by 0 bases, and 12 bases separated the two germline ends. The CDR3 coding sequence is TGTGCCACCAGTGAGGGCGGGGCAAACTCCTACGAGCAGTACTTC. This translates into CATSEGGANSYEQYF.

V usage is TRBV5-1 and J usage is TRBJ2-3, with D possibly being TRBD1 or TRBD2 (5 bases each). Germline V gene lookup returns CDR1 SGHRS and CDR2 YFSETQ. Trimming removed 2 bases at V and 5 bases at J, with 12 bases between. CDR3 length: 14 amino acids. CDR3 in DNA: TGCGCCAGCAGCTTAACGGGGCTTGGAGATACGCAGTATTTT. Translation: CASSLTGLGDTQYF.